Below, 10 T cell receptor beta chains from the same sample are listed, as sequenced in a study of T cell responses to AZD1222 COVID-19 vaccine. Libraries were prepared by immunoSEQ multiplex PCR; TCRdb keeps only in-frame clonotypes and omits some of them. Seen here are around 130,000 clones, roughly 87% observed once, and the top ten hold over 8%. The sample consisted of peripheral blood, taken 28 days after the second AZD1222 dose. These receptors all come from an adult who received the AZD1222 COVID-19 vaccine.

This chain links TRBV30 with TRBJ1-6; D may be TRBD1 (5 bases). V lost 5 bases and J lost 10, with 12 bases in between. This CDR3 is built from 12 residues. Germline CDR1 GTSNPN, CDR2 SVGIG (reference sequence). CDR3 sequence reads: CAWDRGGSPLHF. The CDR3 DNA follows: TGTGCCTGGGACAGAGGTGGCTCACCCCTCCACTTT.

V is TRBV6-5 and J is TRBJ2-5, with no clear D. CDR3 length: 11 residues. CDR1 is MNHEY and CDR2 is SVGAGI in the germline V gene. Trimming took 6 bases from V and 5 from J, leaving 7 bases between them. This chain's CDR3 is CASRQGETQYF. The CDR3 nucleotides are TGTGCCAGCAGGCAAGGGGAGACCCAGTACTTC.

This chain uses TRBV10-3 with TRBJ1-1, with 9 bases aligning to TRBD1. V shed 6 bases, J shed 7 bases, and the junction held 12 bases outside the gene matches. The CDR3 runs 15 residues. The germline V gene encodes CDR1 ENHRY and CDR2 SYGVKD. In DNA form, the CDR3 reads TGTGCCATCAGAGGGGGGACAGGGCAAGTCCGTGAAGCTTTCTTT. Translation gives CAIRGGTGQVREAFF.

This chain uses TRBV6-5 with TRBJ2-7; 9 bases map to TRBD2. Germline V gene lookup returns CDR1 MNHEY and CDR2 SVGAGI. With V trimmed by 2 bases and J by 2 bases, 4 bases remained unmatched. This CDR3 spans 15 amino acids. The CDR3 nucleotides are TGTGCCAGCAGTTACGGGCCTAGCGGGGCCTACGAGCAGTACTTC. Its protein product is CASSYGPSGAYEQYF.

A note on this clone: Since the CDR3 does not end with the conserved phenylalanine or tryptophan, this likely comes from a read error. The DNA is left out, because the CDR3 cannot be placed on it with certainty; the CDR3 is given as TCRdb lists it. The rearrangement uses TRBV6-6 and TRBJ1-2; the tabulated D call, TRBD1, remains unverified against the DNA. Per the germline V gene, CDR1 is MNHNY and CDR2 is SVGAGI (reference sequence). The CDR3 sequence runs 12 residues, both termini included. CDR3: CASSTPQGRGEI.

The rearrangement links TRBV5-1 to TRBJ1-2; tentative D call: TRBD1 (5 bases). The germline CDR1 and CDR2 sequences are SGHRS and YFSETQ. Trimming shortened V by 0 bases and J by 2 bases, and 11 bases separated the two germline ends. This CDR3 has 15 residues. CDR3 in amino acids: CASSLDGGLNYGYTF. The CDR3, as DNA: TGCGCCAGCAGCTTGGACGGGGGTTTGAACTATGGCTACACCTTC.

V is TRBV10-3 and J is TRBJ1-1; D unclear. The CDR3 has 15 amino acids. Germline CDR1 is ENHRY and CDR2 is SYGVKD. Between the trimmed V and J ends, which lost 7 bases and 1 base, there was a span of 16 bases. Here the CDR3 reads CAIMAWQAKNTEAFF. In DNA, the CDR3 is TGTGCCATCATGGCCTGGCAGGCCAAGAACACTGAAGCTTTCTTT.

The rearrangement uses TRBV5-6 and TRBJ1-1; D is ambiguous. The V end lost 2 bases, the J end lost 2 bases, and 10 bases lay between the germline ends. Looked up from germline, CDR1 is SGHDT and CDR2 is YYEEEE. The CDR3 consists of 14 residues. The CDR3 DNA reads as TGTGCCAGCAGCTTCGGGGTGGGAAACACTGAAGCTTTCTTT. Its protein is CASSFGVGNTEAFF.

The chain combines TRBV27 with TRBJ1-2; D is perhaps TRBD1 (6 bases). The CDR3 is 14 residues long. Trimming took off 3 bases at V and 7 bases at J, with 15 bases between the two ends. CDR1 and CDR2 (germline): MNHEY, SMNVEV (reference sequence). CDR3: CASSFNHRAAGYTF. The CDR3 DNA is TGTGCCAGCAGTTTTAATCACAGGGCGGCTGGCTACACCTTC.

V gene TRBV4-1 combines with J gene TRBJ2-7; the match to TRBD1 covers 9 bases. There are 13 residues in the CDR3. The J segment lost 5 bases and the V segment lost 4 bases, leaving 3 bases of the junction unmatched. CDR1 and CDR2 (germline): MGHRA, YSYEKL. The CDR3 sequence is CASSPGQGHEQYF. The CDR3 DNA follows: TGCGCCAGCAGCCCGGGACAGGGCCACGAGCAGTACTTC.